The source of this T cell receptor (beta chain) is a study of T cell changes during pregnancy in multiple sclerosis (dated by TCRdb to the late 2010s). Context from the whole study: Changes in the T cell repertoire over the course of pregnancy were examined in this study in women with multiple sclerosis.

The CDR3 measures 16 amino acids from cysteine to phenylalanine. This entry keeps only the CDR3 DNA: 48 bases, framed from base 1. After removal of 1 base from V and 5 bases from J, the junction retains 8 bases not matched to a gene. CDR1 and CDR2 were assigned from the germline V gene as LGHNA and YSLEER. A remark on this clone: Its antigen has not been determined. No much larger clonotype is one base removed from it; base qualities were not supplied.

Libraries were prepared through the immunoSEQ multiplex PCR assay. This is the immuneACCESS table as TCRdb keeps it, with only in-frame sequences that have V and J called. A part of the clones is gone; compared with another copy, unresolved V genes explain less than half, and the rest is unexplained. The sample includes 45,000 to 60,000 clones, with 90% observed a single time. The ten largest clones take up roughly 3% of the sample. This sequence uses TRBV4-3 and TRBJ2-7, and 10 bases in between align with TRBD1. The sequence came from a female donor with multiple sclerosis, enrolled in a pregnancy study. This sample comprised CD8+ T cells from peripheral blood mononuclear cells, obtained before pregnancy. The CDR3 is CASSQAVGTGADEQYF. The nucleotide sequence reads TGCGCCAGCAGCCAAGCCGTCGGGACAGGGGCGGACGAGCAGTACTTC.